This is a list of T cell receptor beta chains from one sample in a study of T-cell reconstitution after alpha-beta-depleted transplantation in children. TCRdb used MiXCR to reprocess the PCR reads, holding one entry per CDR3 protein. The data show 250,000 to 400,000 distinct CDR3 sequences, 20% to 30% seen once. The sequences come from PBMCs, mostly from graft donor cells, collected 180 days after TCRalphabeta/CD19-depleted stem cell transplant. These receptors were obtained from a male patient under 18 who had a stem cell transplant for acute lymphoblastic leukemia, so the T cells may come from the graft donor. CDR3s include the opening cysteine and the closing phenylalanine or tryptophan. D genes are given only for firm matches. The size entry is marked missing in some rows and otherwise reads once, few, many or a size class.

v_call,j_call,clone_size,d_call,cdr3_nt,cdr3_aa
TRBV5-1,TRBJ1-1,once,NA,TGCGCCAGCAGCTTGGGGACATACCGTGAAGCTTTCTTT,CASSLGTYREAFF
TRBV2,TRBJ2-1,few,NA,TGTGCCAGCATTGCCGGGACTGGATACAATGAGCAGTTCTTC,CASIAGTGYNEQFF
TRBV7-9,TRBJ1-3,few,TRBD1,TGTGCCAGCAGCTTAGCGTCGACAGGGACTGGAAACACCATATATTTT,CASSLASTGTGNTIYF
TRBV9,TRBJ1-5,few,TRBD1,TGTGCCAGCAGCGTAGATGGGACAGTTAGCAATCAGCCCCAGCATTTT,CASSVDGTVSNQPQHF
TRBV6-2/TRBV6-3,TRBJ2-2,NA,TRBD2,TGTGCCAGCAGTTACGTAGCGGGAACCACCGGGGAGCTGTTTTTT,CASSYVAGTTGELFF
TRBV7-8,TRBJ1-1,NA,NA,TGTGCCAGCAGCTTAGTTCTGGGGACGATGAACACTGAAGCTTTCTTT,CASSLVLGTMNTEAFF
TRBV20-1,TRBJ2-2,few,NA,TGCAGTGCTAGAGACGGTAGCCTCTACACCGGGGAGCTGTTTTTT,CSARDGSLYTGELFF
TRBV5-1,TRBJ2-5,NA,NA,TGCGCCAGCAGCTTGGATTGCAGGGTTGGAGGGGAGACCCAGTACTTC,CASSLDCRVGGETQYF
TRBV7-9,TRBJ1-2,many,NA,TGTGCCAGCAGCTTAAGGACGGTGCGAGAAGGAGGCTATGGCTACACCTTC,CASSLRTVREGGYGYTF
TRBV11-3,TRBJ2-1,few,NA,TGTGCCAGCAGCTTAGGCCGGGGACCTACCCAGTTCTTC,CASSLGRGPTQFF
TRBV5-1,TRBJ2-7,few,TRBD1,TGCGCCAGCAGCTTACCCTACCCCCCGGGACAGGGGGGCGAGCAGTACTTC,CASSLPYPPGQGGEQYF
TRBV6-1,TRBJ1-1,NA,NA,TGTGCCAGCACTCCCCTGGCAGGGCAGACTGAAGCTTTCTTT,CASTPLAGQTEAFF
TRBV5-5,TRBJ2-5,NA,NA,TGTGCCAGCAGCTTGGGTCTGTTGGGGGGAAACCAAGAGACCCAGTACTTC,CASSLGLLGGNQETQYF
TRBV29-1,TRBJ2-2,few,NA,TGCAGCGTTCATATGGTAACCAACACCGGGGAGCTGTTTTTT,CSVHMVTNTGELFF
TRBV12-3/TRBV12-4,TRBJ1-3,many,NA,TGTGCCAGCAGTTCCTTCACAGGGACACAAGGAAACACCATATATTTT,CASSSFTGTQGNTIYF
TRBV10-2,TRBJ1-1,NA,NA,TGCGCCAGCGGAGTTCGAGCCTCGAACACTGAAGCTTTCTTT,CASGVRASNTEAFF
TRBV20-1,TRBJ2-7,NA,NA,TGCAGTGCTAGATTCCCTAGGTCGCGGGGCTACGAGCAGTACTTC,CSARFPRSRGYEQYF
TRBV12-3/TRBV12-4,TRBJ2-3,few,NA,TGTGCCAGCAGTCGCCCCGGCCAGGAGAGCACAGATACGCAGTATTTT,CASSRPGQESTDTQYF
TRBV2,TRBJ2-7,NA,TRBD2,TGTGCCAGCAGAGGACTAGCGGGAGGATACGAGCAGTACTTC,CASRGLAGGYEQYF
TRBV2,TRBJ2-7,few,NA,TGTGCCAGCAACCGTCCAGGGCCGGGGGAGCAGTACTTC,CASNRPGPGEQYF
TRBV20-1,TRBJ2-1,many,NA,TGCAGTGCTAGAGTGAAAGCGGGCTTGTACAATGAGCAGTTCTTC,CSARVKAGLYNEQFF
TRBV18,TRBJ1-2,NA,NA,TGTGCCAGCTCACCAAGGAATGGACAGCATGCCTCCTATGGCTACACCTTC,CASSPRNGQHASYGYTF
TRBV12-3/TRBV12-4,TRBJ2-7,few,TRBD1,TGTGCCAGCACTCTCCGACAGGGTCCCTACGAGCAGTACTTC,CASTLRQGPYEQYF